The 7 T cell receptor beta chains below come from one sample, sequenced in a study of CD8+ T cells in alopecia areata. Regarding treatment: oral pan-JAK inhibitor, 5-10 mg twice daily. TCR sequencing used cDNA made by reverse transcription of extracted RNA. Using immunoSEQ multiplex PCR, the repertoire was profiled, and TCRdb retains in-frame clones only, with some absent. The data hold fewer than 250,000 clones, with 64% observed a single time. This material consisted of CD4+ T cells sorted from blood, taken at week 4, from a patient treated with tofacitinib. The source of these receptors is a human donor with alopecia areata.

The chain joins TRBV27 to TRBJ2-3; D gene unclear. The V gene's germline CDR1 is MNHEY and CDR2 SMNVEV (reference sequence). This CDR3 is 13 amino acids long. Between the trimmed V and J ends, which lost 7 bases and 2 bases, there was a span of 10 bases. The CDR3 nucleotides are TGTGCCAGCAAGAATCGGGCCACAGATACGCAGTATTTT. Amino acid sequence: CASKNRATDTQYF.

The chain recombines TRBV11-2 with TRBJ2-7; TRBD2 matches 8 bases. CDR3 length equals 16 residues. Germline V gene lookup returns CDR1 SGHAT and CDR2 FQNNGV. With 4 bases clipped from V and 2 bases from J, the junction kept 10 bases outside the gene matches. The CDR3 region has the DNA TGTGCCAGCAGCTCCTGGGGCGGGGGGTCGGCCTACGAGCAGTACTTC. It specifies CASSSWGGGSAYEQYF.

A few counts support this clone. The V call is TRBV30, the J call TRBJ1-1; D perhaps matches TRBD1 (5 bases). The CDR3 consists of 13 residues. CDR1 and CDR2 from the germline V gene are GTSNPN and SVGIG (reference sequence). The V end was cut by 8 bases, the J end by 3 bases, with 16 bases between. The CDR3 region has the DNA TGTGCCCGTTCCATGGGGACCCACACTGAAGCTTTCTTT. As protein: CARSMGTHTEAFF.

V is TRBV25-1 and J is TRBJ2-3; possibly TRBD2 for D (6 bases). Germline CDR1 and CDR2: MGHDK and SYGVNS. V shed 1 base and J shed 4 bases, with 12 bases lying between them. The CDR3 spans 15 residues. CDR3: CASSELVGRSDTQYF. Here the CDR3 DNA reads TGTGCCAGCAGTGAATTGGTGGGGAGGTCAGATACGCAGTATTTT.

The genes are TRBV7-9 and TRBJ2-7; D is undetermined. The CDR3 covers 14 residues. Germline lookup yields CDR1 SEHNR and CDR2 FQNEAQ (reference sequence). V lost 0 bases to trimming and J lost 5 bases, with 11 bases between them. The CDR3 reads CASSLALRVDEQYF. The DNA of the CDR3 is TGTGCCAGCAGCTTAGCGCTTAGGGTCGACGAGCAGTACTTC.

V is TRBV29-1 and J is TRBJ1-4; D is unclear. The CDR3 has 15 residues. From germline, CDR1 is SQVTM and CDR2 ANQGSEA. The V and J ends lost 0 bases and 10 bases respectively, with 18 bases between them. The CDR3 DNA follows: TGCAGCGTTGAAGAAGAGGACCGGGGATACGGAAAACTGTTTTTT. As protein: CSVEEEDRGYGKLFF.

The CDR3 DNA reads TGTGCCAGCAGCTTAGGGACAGGGTCCTATCAGCCCCAGCATTTT. It is translated as CASSLGTGSYQPQHF. V and J are TRBV7-2 and TRBJ1-5, with 8 bases lining up with TRBD1. This CDR3 contains 15 residues. Germline CDR1 SGHTA, CDR2 FQGNSA. V dropped 1 base and J dropped 5; count of bases not matched to a gene: 4.